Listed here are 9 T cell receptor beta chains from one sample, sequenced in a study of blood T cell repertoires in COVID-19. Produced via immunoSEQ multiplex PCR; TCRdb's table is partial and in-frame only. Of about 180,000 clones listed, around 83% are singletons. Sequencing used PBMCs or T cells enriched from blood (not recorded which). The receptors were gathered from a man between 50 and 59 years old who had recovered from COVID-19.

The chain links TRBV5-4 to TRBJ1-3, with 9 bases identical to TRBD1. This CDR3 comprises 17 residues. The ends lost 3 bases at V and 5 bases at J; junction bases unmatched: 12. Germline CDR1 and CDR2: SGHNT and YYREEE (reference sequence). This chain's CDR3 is CASSSTQDRGKRNTIYF. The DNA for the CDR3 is TGTGCCAGCAGCTCAACCCAAGACAGGGGGAAGAGAAACACCATATATTTT. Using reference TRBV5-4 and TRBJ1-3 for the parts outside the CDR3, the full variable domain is ETGVTQSPTHLIKTRGQQVTLRCSSQSGHNTVSWYQQALGQGPQFIFQYYREEENGRGNFPPRFSGLQFPNYSSELNVNALELDDSALYLCASSSTQDRGKRNTIYFGEGSWLTVV.

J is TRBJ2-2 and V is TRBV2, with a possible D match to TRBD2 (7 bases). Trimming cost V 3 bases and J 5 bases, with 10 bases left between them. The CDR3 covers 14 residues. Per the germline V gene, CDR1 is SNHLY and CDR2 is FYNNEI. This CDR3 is CASSDGGRTGELFF. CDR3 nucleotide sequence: TGTGCCAGCAGTGACGGGGGGCGGACCGGGGAGCTGTTTTTT.

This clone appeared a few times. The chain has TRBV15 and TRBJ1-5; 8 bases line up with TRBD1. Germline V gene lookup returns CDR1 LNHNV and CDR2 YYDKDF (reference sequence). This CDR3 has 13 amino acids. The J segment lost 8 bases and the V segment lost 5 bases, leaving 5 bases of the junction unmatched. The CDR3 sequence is CATSPGGLKPQHF. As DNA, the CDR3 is TGTGCCACCAGCCCAGGGGGCTTGAAGCCCCAGCATTTT.

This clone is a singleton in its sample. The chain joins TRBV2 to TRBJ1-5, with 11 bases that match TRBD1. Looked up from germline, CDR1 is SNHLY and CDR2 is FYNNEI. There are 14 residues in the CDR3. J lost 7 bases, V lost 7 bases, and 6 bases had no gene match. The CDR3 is CASMGQGGRQPQHF. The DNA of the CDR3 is TGTGCCAGCATGGGACAGGGGGGGAGGCAGCCCCAGCATTTT. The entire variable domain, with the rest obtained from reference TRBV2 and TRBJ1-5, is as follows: EPEVTQTPSHQVTQMGQEVILRCVPISNHLYFYWYRQILGQKVEFLVSFYNNEISEKSEIFDDQFSVERPDGSNFTLKIRSTKLEDSAMYFCASMGQGGRQPQHFGDGTRLSIL.

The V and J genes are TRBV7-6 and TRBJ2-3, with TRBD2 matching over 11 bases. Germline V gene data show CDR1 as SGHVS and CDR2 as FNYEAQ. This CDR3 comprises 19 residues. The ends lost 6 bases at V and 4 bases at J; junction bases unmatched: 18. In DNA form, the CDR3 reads TGTGCCAGCAGGTCAAAGGGACTAGCGGCATTCTTCTCCTCAGATACGCAGTATTTT. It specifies CASRSKGLAAFFSSDTQYF. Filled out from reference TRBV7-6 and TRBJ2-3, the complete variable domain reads GAGVSQSPRYKVTKRGQDVALRCDPISGHVSLYWYRQALGQGPEFLTYFNYEAQQDKSGLPNDRFSAERPEGSISTLTIQRTEQRDSAMYRCASRSKGLAAFFSSDTQYFGPGTRLTVL.

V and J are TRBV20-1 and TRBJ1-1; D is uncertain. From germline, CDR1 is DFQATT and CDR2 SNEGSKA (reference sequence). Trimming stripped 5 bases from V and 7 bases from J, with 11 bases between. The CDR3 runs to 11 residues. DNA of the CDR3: TGCAGTGCTCCCGGACGGGATGAAGCTTTCTTT. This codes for CSAPGRDEAFF.

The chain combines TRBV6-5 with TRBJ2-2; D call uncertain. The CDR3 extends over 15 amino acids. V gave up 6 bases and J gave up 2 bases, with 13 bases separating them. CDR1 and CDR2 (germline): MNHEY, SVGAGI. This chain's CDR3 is CASSVLDTNTGELFF. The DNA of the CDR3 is TGTGCCAGCAGCGTCCTTGACACTAACACCGGGGAGCTGTTTTTT.

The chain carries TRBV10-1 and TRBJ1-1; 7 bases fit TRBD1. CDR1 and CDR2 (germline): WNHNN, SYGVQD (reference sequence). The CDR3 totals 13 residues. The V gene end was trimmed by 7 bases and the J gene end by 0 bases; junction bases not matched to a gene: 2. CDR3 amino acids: CASKGQMNTEAFF. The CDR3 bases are TGCGCCAGCAAGGGACAGATGAACACTGAAGCTTTCTTT.

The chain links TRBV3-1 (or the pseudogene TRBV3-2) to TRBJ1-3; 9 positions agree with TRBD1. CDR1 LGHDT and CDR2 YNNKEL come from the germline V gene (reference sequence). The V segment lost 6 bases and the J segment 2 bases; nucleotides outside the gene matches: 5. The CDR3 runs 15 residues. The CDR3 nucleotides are TGTGCCAGCAGTCTCCGGGACAGGGCTGGAAACACCATATATTTT. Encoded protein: CASSLRDRAGNTIYF.